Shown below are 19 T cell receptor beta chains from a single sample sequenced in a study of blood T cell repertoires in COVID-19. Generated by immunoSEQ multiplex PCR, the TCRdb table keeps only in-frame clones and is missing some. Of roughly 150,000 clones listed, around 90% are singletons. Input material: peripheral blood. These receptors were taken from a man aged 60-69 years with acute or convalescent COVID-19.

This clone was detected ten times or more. The CDR3 DNA is TGTGCCAGCACCCGACAGGGGAACACTGAAGCTTTCTTT. Protein: CASTRQGNTEAFF. The chain combines TRBV12-3 or TRBV12-4 with TRBJ1-1; 7 bases align to TRBD1. This CDR3 comprises 13 residues. The J segment lost 1 base and the V segment lost 7 bases, leaving 3 bases of the junction unmatched.

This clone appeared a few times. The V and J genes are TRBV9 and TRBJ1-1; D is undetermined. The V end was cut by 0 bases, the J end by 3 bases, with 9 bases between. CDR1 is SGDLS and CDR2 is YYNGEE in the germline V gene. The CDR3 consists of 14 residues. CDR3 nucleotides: TGTGCCAGCAGCGTAGTGGACTCAGACACTGAAGCTTTCTTT. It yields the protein CASSVVDSDTEAFF.

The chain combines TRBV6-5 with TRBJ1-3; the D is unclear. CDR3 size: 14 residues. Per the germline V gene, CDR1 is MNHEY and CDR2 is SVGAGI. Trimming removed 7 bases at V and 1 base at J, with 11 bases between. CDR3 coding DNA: TGTGCCAGCATCGGCTCGGGGTCTGGAAACACCATATATTTT. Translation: CASIGSGSGNTIYF.

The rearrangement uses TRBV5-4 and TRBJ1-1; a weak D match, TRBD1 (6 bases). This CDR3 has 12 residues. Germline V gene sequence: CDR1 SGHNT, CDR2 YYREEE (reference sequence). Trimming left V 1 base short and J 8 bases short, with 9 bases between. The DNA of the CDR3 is TGTGCCAGCAGCTTGAGGCAGGGGGAAGCTTTCTTT. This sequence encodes CASSLRQGEAFF. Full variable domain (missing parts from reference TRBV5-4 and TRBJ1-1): ETGVTQSPTHLIKTRGQQVTLRCSSQSGHNTVSWYQQALGQGPQFIFQYYREEENGRGNFPPRFSGLQFPNYSSELNVNALELDDSALYLCASSLRQGEAFFGQGTRLTVV.

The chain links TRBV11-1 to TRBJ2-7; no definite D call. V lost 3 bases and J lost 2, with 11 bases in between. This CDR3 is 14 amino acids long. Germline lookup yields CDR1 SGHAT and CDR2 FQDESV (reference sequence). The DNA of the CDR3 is TGTGCCAGCAGCTTTTCTAGTTCGACCTACGAGCAGTACTTC. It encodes CASSFSSSTYEQYF.

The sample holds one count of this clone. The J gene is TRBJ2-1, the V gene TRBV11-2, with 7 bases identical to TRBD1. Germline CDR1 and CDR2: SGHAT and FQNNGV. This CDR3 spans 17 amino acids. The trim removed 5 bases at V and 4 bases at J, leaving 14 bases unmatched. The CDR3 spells CASSPTRTGPGYNEQFF. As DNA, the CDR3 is TGTGCCAGCAGCCCAACAAGGACAGGCCCCGGTTACAATGAGCAGTTCTTC.

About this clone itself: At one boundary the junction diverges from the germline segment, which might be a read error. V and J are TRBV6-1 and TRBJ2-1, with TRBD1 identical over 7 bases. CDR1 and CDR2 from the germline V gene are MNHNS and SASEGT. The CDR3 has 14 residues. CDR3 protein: CASTETGQRNEQFF. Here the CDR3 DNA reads TGTGCCAGCACTGAAACGGGACAGCGGAATGAGCAGTTCTTC.

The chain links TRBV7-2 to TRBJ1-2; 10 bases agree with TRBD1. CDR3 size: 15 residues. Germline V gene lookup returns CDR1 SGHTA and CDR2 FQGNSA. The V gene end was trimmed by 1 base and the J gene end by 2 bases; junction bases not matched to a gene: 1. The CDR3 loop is CASSLVGQGNYGYTF. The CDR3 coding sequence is TGTGCCAGCAGCTTAGTGGGACAGGGGAACTATGGCTACACCTTC.

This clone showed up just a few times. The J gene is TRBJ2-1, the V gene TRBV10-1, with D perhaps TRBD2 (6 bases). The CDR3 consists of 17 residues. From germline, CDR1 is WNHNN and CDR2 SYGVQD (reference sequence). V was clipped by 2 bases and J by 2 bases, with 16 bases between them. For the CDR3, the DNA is TGCGCCAGCAGTGAGACCGGACTAACAGGACCCTACAATGAGCAGTTCTTC. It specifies CASSETGLTGPYNEQFF.

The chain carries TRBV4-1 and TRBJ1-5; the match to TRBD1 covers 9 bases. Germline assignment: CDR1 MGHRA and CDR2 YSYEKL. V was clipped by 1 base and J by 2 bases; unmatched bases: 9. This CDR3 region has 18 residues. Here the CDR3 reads CASSQAGDRAKGNQPQHF. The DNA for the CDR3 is TGCGCCAGCAGCCAAGCTGGGGACAGGGCCAAGGGCAATCAGCCCCAGCATTTT.

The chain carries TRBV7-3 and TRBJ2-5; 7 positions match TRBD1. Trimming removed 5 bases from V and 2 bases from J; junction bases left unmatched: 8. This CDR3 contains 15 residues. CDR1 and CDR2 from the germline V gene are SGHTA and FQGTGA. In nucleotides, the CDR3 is TGTGCCAGCAGCCAAAGACCGGGACAGCAAGAGACCCAGTACTTC. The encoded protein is CASSQRPGQQETQYF.

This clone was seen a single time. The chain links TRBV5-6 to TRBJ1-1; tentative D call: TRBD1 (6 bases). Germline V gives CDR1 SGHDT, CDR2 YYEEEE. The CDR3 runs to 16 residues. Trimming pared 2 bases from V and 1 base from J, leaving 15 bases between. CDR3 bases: TGTGCCAGCAGCTTCGGAGCCAGGGGCCGGAACACTGAAGCTTTCTTT. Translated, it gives CASSFGARGRNTEAFF.

In DNA form, the CDR3 reads TGTGCCAGCAGCTCAGGGAGGGGGACGGAGAGCGGCTACACCTTC. Its translation: CASSSGRGTESGYTF. This sequence joins TRBV6-5 and TRBJ1-2, with D perhaps TRBD1 (6 bases). The CDR3 is made up of 15 amino acids. Germline CDR1 and CDR2: MNHEY and SVGAGI. V was trimmed by 6 bases and J by 8 bases, leaving 22 bases between them.

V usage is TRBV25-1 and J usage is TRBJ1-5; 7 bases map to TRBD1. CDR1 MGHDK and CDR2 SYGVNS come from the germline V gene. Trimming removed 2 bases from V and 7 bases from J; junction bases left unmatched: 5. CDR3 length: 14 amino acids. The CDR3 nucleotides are TGTGCCAGCAGTGAAACAGGGGTTGTGCAGCCCCAGCATTTT. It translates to CASSETGVVQPQHF.

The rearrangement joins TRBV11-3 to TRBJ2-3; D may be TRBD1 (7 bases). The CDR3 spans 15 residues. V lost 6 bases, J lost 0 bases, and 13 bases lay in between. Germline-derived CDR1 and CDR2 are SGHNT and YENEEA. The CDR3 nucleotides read TGTGCCAGCAGTCAGGGGGGCTCTAGCACAGATACGCAGTATTTT. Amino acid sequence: CASSQGGSSTDTQYF. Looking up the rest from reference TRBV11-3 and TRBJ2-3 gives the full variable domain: EAGVVQSPRYKIIEKKQPVAFWCNPISGHNTLYWYLQNLGQGPELLIRYENEEAVDDSQLPKDRFSAERLKGVDSTLKIQPAELGDSAVYLCASSQGGSSTDTQYFGPGTRLTVL.

The CDR3 protein is CASSIRDRYSPLHF. The CDR3 region has the DNA TGTGCCAGCAGCATTCGGGACAGGTATTCACCCCTCCACTTT. The rearrangement uses TRBV7-9 and TRBJ1-6; TRBD1 aligns across 8 bases. V lost 5 bases to trimming and J lost 8 bases; unmatched junction nucleotides: 5. The CDR3 totals 14 residues. Germline V gene lookup returns CDR1 SEHNR and CDR2 FQNEAQ (reference sequence).

DNA for the CDR3: TGTGCCAGCAGCTTGATGGGCGGGGGGTCCAGCACAGATACGCAGTATTTT. Its translation is CASSLMGGGSSTDTQYF. The chain uses TRBV5-4 and TRBJ2-3; 8 nucleotides match TRBD2. Germline V CDR1 and CDR2: SGHNT, YYREEE (reference sequence). V lost 1 base and J lost 0; bases outside the gene matches: 7. The CDR3 has 17 amino acids. Based on the CDR3 plus reference TRBV5-4 and TRBJ2-3, the full variable domain is ETGVTQSPTHLIKTRGQQVTLRCSSQSGHNTVSWYQQALGQGPQFIFQYYREEENGRGNFPPRFSGLQFPNYSSELNVNALELDDSALYLCASSLMGGGSSTDTQYFGPGTRLTVL.

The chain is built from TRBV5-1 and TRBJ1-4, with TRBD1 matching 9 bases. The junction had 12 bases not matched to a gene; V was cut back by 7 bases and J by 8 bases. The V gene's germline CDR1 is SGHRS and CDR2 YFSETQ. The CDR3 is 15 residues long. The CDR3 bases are TGCGCCAGCTCCCAAAGCGGGACAGGGCACGAAAAACTGTTTTTT. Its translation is CASSQSGTGHEKLFF.

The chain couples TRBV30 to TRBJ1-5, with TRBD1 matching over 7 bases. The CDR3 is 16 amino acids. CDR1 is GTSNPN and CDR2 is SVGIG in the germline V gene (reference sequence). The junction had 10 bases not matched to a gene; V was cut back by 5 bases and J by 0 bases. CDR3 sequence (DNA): TGTGCCTGGGCGACGGGGACAGTCGGTAGCAATCAGCCCCAGCATTTT. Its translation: CAWATGTVGSNQPQHF.